The 14 T cell receptor beta chains below were found in one sample sequenced in a study of identical twins. MiXCR was run by TCRdb on the 5' RACE reads, yielding one entry per CDR3 protein. There are some 500,000 distinct CDR3 sequences in the sample; more than 13% occur only once, and 0.4% to 0.55% lies in the top ten. The data were also submitted as part of a second study, on yellow fever vaccine responses in identical twins.

Material for sequencing was CD4+ T cells sorted from blood. These receptor sequences come from a woman aged 18 to 35 in good health.

V usage is TRBV6-5 and J usage is TRBJ2-7, with TRBD1 as a possible D gene (6 bases). The CDR3 is made up of 15 amino acids. Trimming took off 4 bases at V and 5 bases at J, with 18 bases between the two ends. Germline values: CDR1 MNHEY, CDR2 SVGAGI. CDR3 in DNA: TGTGCCAGCAGTTCCTCACAGGGATCTGGGCACGAGCAGTACTTC. As protein: CASSSSQGSGHEQYF.

This clonotype was counted between two and nine times. The chain combines TRBV20-1 with TRBJ2-1, with TRBD2 matching over 9 bases. This CDR3 is 15 amino acids long. V shed 5 bases, J shed 0 bases, and the junction held 5 bases outside the gene matches. Per the germline V gene, CDR1 is DFQATT and CDR2 is SNEGSKA (reference sequence). CDR3 residues: CSARLAGASYNEQFF. The DNA of the CDR3 is TGCAGTGCTCGATTAGCGGGGGCCTCCTACAATGAGCAGTTCTTC.

This clonotype was counted ten times or more. The CDR3: CASRSTGSYEQYF. The CDR3 DNA reads TGTGCCAGCAGGTCTACAGGCTCCTACGAGCAGTACTTC. V gene TRBV7-9 combines with J gene TRBJ2-7; D perhaps matches TRBD1 (5 bases). Per germline, CDR1 SEHNR and CDR2 FQNEAQ (reference sequence). V lost 6 bases and J 0 bases, leaving 9 bases between the germline ends. This CDR3 has 13 amino acids.

The chain carries TRBV20-1 and TRBJ2-7; TRBD2 aligns across 10 bases. The trim removed 6 bases at V and 4 bases at J, leaving 6 bases unmatched. This CDR3 is built from 13 residues. The V gene's germline CDR1 is DFQATT and CDR2 SNEGSKA (reference sequence). In DNA form, the CDR3 reads TGCAGTGCCGCCGGGACTAGCGTTTACGAGCAGTACTTC. Amino acid sequence: CSAAGTSVYEQYF.

This clonotype has at least ten counts. V gene TRBV10-3 combines with J gene TRBJ2-7; D not resolved. The CDR3 has 14 residues. The V end lost 8 bases, the J end lost 3 bases, and 17 bases lay between the germline ends. CDR1 is ENHRY, CDR2 SYGVKD, per germline. CDR3 sequence (DNA): TGTGCCATCCGCCCCGGGTCCCTAAACTACGAGCAGTACTTC. This gives the protein CAIRPGSLNYEQYF.

This clonotype was recorded a few times. The genes are TRBV12-3 or TRBV12-4 and TRBJ2-1; D gene unclear. This CDR3 region has 14 residues. V lost 6 bases to trimming and J lost 2 bases, with 11 bases between them. CDR3 DNA sequence: TGTGCCAGCAGAAAGGGCGTAACCTACAATGAGCAGTTCTTC. Encoded protein: CASRKGVTYNEQFF.

The chain combines TRBV2 with TRBJ1-4, with D unresolved. Germline values: CDR1 SNHLY, CDR2 FYNNEI. The CDR3 contains 14 residues. V lost 6 bases and J lost 3, with 11 bases in between. The CDR3 nucleotides are TGTGCCAGCAGGGGCATCAGGTCTAATGAAAAACTGTTTTTT. This encodes CASRGIRSNEKLFF.

The V and J genes are TRBV24-1 and TRBJ2-5; 12 bases map to TRBD2. Germline loops: CDR1 KGHDR, CDR2 SFDVKD. The CDR3 loop spans 16 amino acids. Germline trimming cut 4 bases from V and 5 bases from J; bases unmatched to any gene: 7. Written as DNA, the CDR3 is TGTGCCACCAGTGAGACTAGCGGGAGTCTCCAGGAGACCCAGTACTTC. Encoded protein: CATSETSGSLQETQYF.

This clonotype has at least ten counts. The chain links TRBV7-9 to TRBJ1-2, with D perhaps TRBD1 (6 bases). V was shortened by 5 bases and J by 2 bases, with 15 bases between the two germline ends. The CDR3 spans 15 residues. Germline lookup yields CDR1 SEHNR and CDR2 FQNEAQ (reference sequence). This chain's CDR3 is CASSPHRDKNYGYTF. The DNA of the CDR3 is TGTGCCAGCAGCCCCCACCGGGACAAGAACTATGGCTACACCTTC.

Only a few counts were recorded for this clonotype. The V gene is TRBV9, the J gene TRBJ2-2; TRBD2 aligns across 14 bases. The CDR3 extends over 22 amino acids. V lost 2 bases and J lost 3; bases outside the gene matches: 18. Germline values: CDR1 SGDLS, CDR2 YYNGEE. The CDR3 region is CASSVALLRPGLAGVYTGELFF. Here the CDR3 DNA reads TGTGCCAGCAGCGTGGCACTCCTCAGACCGGGACTAGCGGGGGTGTACACCGGGGAGCTGTTTTTT.

This chain connects TRBV6-2 or TRBV6-3 to TRBJ2-7, with D tentatively TRBD2 (6 bases). The CDR3 is made up of 12 amino acids. Germline V gives CDR1 MNHEY, CDR2 SVGEGT. The ends were cut back, 5 bases at V and 6 bases at J, with 11 bases in the middle. The CDR3 spells CASSARGGEQYF. Here the CDR3 DNA reads TGTGCCAGCAGTGCTCGGGGAGGCGAGCAGTACTTC.

This clonotype was seen a single time. The genes are TRBV6-1 and TRBJ1-1; D remains ambiguous. There are 13 residues in the CDR3. Per germline, CDR1 MNHNS and CDR2 SASEGT. The V end was cut by 10 bases, the J end by 3 bases, with 15 bases between. CDR3: CATFRRLDTEAFF. Here the CDR3 DNA reads TGTGCCACGTTCAGGCGATTGGACACTGAAGCTTTCTTT.

This clonotype was seen just once. This chain links TRBV28 with TRBJ2-3, with 9 bases fitting TRBD2. V lost 4 bases, J lost 5 bases, and 10 bases stayed unmatched. This CDR3 contains 16 residues. Germline V gene lookup returns CDR1 MDHEN and CDR2 SYDVKM. CDR3 DNA sequence: TGTGCCAGCAGTTCCGCCGCGGGGGGGCATAGAGATACGCAGTATTTT. Translation: CASSSAAGGHRDTQYF.

This clonotype was observed a few times. The CDR3 coding sequence is TGTGCCACTAGCCCGGGACAGGGGACAGATACGCAGTATTTT. This encodes CATSPGQGTDTQYF. The J gene is TRBJ2-3, the V gene TRBV15; TRBD1 aligns across 10 bases. Germline V gives CDR1 LNHNV, CDR2 YYDKDF (reference sequence). V lost 9 bases, J lost 3 bases, and 6 bases stayed unmatched. This CDR3 is built from 14 residues.